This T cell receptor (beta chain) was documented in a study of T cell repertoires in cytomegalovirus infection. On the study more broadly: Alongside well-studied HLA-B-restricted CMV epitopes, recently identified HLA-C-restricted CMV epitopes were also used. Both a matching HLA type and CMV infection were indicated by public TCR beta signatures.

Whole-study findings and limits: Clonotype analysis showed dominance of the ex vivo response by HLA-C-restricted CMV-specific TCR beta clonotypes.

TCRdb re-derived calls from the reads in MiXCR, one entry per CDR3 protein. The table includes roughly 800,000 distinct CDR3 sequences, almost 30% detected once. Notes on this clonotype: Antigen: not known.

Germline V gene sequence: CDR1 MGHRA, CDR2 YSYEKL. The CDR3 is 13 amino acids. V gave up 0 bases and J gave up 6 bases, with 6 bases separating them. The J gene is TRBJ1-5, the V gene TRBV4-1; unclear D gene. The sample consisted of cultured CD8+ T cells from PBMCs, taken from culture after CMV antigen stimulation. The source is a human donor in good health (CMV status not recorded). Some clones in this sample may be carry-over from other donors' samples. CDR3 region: CASSQEQPQPQHF. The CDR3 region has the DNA TGCGCCAGCAGCCAAGAACAGCCTCAGCCCCAGCATTTT.